The 32 T cell receptor beta chains reported below all come from one sample, sequenced in a study of kidney transplant recipient with SARS-CoV-2 infection. MiXCR, applied by TCRdb to the reads, yields one record per CDR3 protein. In the table there are 200,000 to 300,000 distinct CDR3 sequences, 29% of which are singletons. Sequencing was performed on a blood sample, taken at baseline and on day 111 from a kidney transplant recipient. These receptors all come from a young adult male patient who had COVID-19 and was a kidney transplant recipient. The graft donor may account for some of the T cells.

With respect to this clonotype: A much larger clone differs from this one at a single base, so this may be a read error. The chain couples TRBV10-1 to TRBJ2-2; 8 bases match TRBD1. The CDR3 runs 14 residues. From germline, CDR1 is WNHNN and CDR2 SYGVQD (reference sequence). Losses at the gene ends were 11 bases for V and 7 bases for J; bases not matched to a gene: 12. The CDR3 here is CAGILTGEDGELFF. CDR3 nucleotide sequence: TGCGCCGGCATCCTGACAGGGGAGGACGGGGAGCTGTTTTTT.

This clonotype has just a few counts. A read error is possible here, since a much larger clone lies one base away. The chain combines TRBV1 with TRBJ1-5; TRBD1 is the table's D call and was not checked against the DNA. TRBV1 is deemed a pseudogene. The CDR3 is 15 amino acids. The DNA for the CDR3 is TGCACCAGCAGCCCAGGGGGTGTTTACAATCAGCCCCGGCATTTT. Translation gives CTSSPGGVYNQPRHF.

Remarks on this clonotype: A read error may explain this, as a much larger clone is one base away. V and J are TRBV5-1 and TRBJ2-4; TRBD1 matches at 8 bases. Near its end, the DNA agrees better with TRBJ2-7, so the J call may be wrong. Looked up from germline, CDR1 is SGHRS and CDR2 is YFSETQ. The CDR3 contains 14 residues. The CDR3 is CASSSGQGPYEQYF. CDR3 nucleotides: TGCGCCAGCAGCAGTGGACAGGGACCCTACGAGCAGTACTTC.

Many counts were recorded for this clonotype. This chain uses TRBV12-3 or TRBV12-4 with TRBJ1-2; 10 bases are a match to TRBD1. The CDR3 sequence is 14 residues long. J was trimmed by 8 bases and V by 1 base; bases with no gene match: 4. The CDR3 nucleotides read TGTGCCAGCAGTTTAGGACAGGGGGCAGGAGGCTACACCTTC. Protein product: CASSLGQGAGGYTF.

This clonotype was seen repeatedly, ten times or more. This chain uses TRBV5-4 with TRBJ2-7, with TRBD1 matching 9 bases. V dropped 3 bases and J dropped 5; count of bases not matched to a gene: 6. Germline loops: CDR1 SGHNT, CDR2 YYREEE (reference sequence). The CDR3 loop spans 14 amino acids. CDR3 sequence (DNA): TGTGCCAGCAGCTACCGGGACAGGGACCACGAGCAGTACTTC. This encodes CASSYRDRDHEQYF.

This clonotype showed up many times. The chain couples TRBV11-2 to TRBJ1-2; a weak D match, TRBD1 (5 bases). The germline gives CDR1 SGHAT, CDR2 FQNNGV. This CDR3 comprises 16 residues. The V end lost 1 base, the J end lost 2 bases, and 14 bases lay between the germline ends. DNA of the CDR3: TGTGCCAGCAGCTTAGCGGGCGGGGCGCGGAACTATGGCTACACCTTC. Translating gives CASSLAGGARNYGYTF.

With regard to this clonotype: Given a much more abundant clone one base away, this may be a read error. The chain employs TRBV3-2 and TRBJ2-5. TRBV3-2 is deemed a pseudogene. The length of the CDR3 is 13 residues. CDR3 in amino acids: CASSQGNQEIQYF. As DNA, the CDR3 is TGTGCCAGCAGCCAAGGAAACCAAGAGATCCAGTACTTC.

A remark on this clonotype: At one end the junction does not follow the germline gene, possibly because of a read error. The V and J genes are TRBV5-1 and TRBJ2-5; TRBD1 agrees at 7 bases. Germline values: CDR1 SGHRS, CDR2 YFSETQ. This CDR3 region has 14 residues. The CDR3 here is CANSPRDSWETQYF. The DNA of the CDR3 is TGCGCCAACAGCCCCCGGGACAGCTGGGAGACCCAGTACTTC. Drawing the rest from reference TRBV5-1 and TRBJ2-5, the complete variable domain is KAGVTQTPRYLIKTRGQQVTLSCSPISGHRSVSWYQQTPGQGLQFLFEYFSETQRNKGNFPGRFSGRQFSNSRSEMNVSTLELGDSALYLCANSPRDSWETQYFGPGTRLLVL.

This chain connects TRBV7-9 to TRBJ1-4; D is unclear. Trimming shortened V by 5 bases and J by 5 bases, and 15 bases separated the two germline ends. Per germline, CDR1 SEHNR and CDR2 FQNEAQ (reference sequence). This CDR3 has 15 amino acids. The DNA for the CDR3 is TGTGCCAGCAGCCGTGGCCCCGGCGGGAATGAAAAACTGTTTTTT. Translating it yields CASSRGPGGNEKLFF.

There are many counts of this clonotype. V usage is TRBV5-8 and J usage is TRBJ1-2; maybe TRBD1 (5 bases). There are 16 residues in the CDR3. Per the germline V gene, CDR1 is SGHTS and CDR2 is YDEGEE. V lost 7 bases and J lost 4, with 23 bases in between. The CDR3 nucleotides read TGTGCCAGCGGAAGGGGTCATCCACGAAAGACCTATGGCTACACCTTC. It yields the protein CASGRGHPRKTYGYTF.

This clonotype was detected many times. This chain connects TRBV20-1 to TRBJ1-2; no clear D gene. The ends were cut back, 5 bases at V and 4 bases at J, with 23 bases in the middle. CDR3 length equals 16 residues. Germline-derived CDR1 and CDR2 are DFQATT and SNEGSKA (reference sequence). The chain's CDR3 is CSASVTLFRKTYGYTF. CDR3 sequence (DNA): TGCAGTGCTTCCGTGACGCTGTTTCGAAAGACCTATGGCTACACCTTC.

A word on this clonotype: Given a much more abundant clone one base away, this may be a read error. V is TRBV3-1 and J is TRBJ1-4; TRBD1 might be the D (6 bases). CDR1 LGHDT and CDR2 YNNKEL come from the germline V gene (reference sequence). The V end lost 4 bases, the J end lost 8 bases, and 17 bases lay between the germline ends. This CDR3 is 15 amino acids long. CDR3 loop: CASSLQGLRGEKLFF. The CDR3 DNA follows: TGTGCCAGCAGCCTCCAGGGGCTAAGGGGGGAAAAACTGTTTTTT.

This clonotype was picked up many times. The V gene is TRBV5-5, the J gene TRBJ2-3, with D unclear. The germline CDR1 and CDR2 sequences are SGHKS and YYEKEE (reference sequence). Trimming shortened V by 1 base and J by 6 bases, and 12 bases separated the two germline ends. The CDR3 totals 14 residues. The CDR3 DNA sequence: TGTGCCAGCAGCTTGCAACCATTGGAGGATACGCAGTATTTT. Translation gives CASSLQPLEDTQYF.

In this sample, this clonotype turned up a few times. The genes are TRBV5-1 and TRBJ1-2; D is ambiguous. Trimming removed 7 bases at V and 4 bases at J, with 23 bases between. The CDR3 loop spans 16 amino acids. CDR1 is SGHRS, CDR2 YFSETQ, per germline. CDR3 DNA sequence: TGCGCCAGCGGAGTTGGATCGGTTCGAAAGACCTATGGCTACACCTTC. Encoded protein: CASGVGSVRKTYGYTF.

This clonotype has a count of ten or more. This rearrangement joins TRBV5-1 to TRBJ2-7; 7 bases are shared with TRBD1. With V trimmed by 4 bases and J by 2 bases, 3 bases remained unmatched. This CDR3 comprises 13 residues. Germline-derived CDR1 and CDR2 are SGHRS and YFSETQ. The CDR3: CASSADRAYEQYF. The CDR3 DNA follows: TGCGCCAGCAGCGCCGACAGGGCCTACGAGCAGTACTTC.

This clonotype has at least ten counts. The chain carries TRBV4-2 and TRBJ2-7, with 15 bases fitting TRBD2. The CDR3 totals 17 residues. Germline CDR1 reads LGHNA; CDR2 reads YNFKEQ. V dropped 4 bases and J dropped 1; count of bases not matched to a gene: 5. The CDR3 protein is CASSPRTSGRGSYEQYF. CDR3 DNA sequence: TGTGCCAGCAGCCCTCGGACTAGCGGGAGGGGGTCCTACGAGCAGTACTTC.

Comments on this clonotype: It may be a read error: a sequence one base away is much more abundant. Because the CDR3 is missing its conserved closing phenylalanine or tryptophan, this is likely a read error. This rearrangement joins TRBV5-1 to TRBJ1-1; D may be TRBD1 (5 bases). Germline V gene data show CDR1 as SGHRS and CDR2 as YFSETQ. CDR3 length: 15 residues. Trimming took off 4 bases at V and 6 bases at J, with 19 bases between the two ends. The chain's CDR3 is CASSPGGLESSEAFY. CDR3 DNA sequence: TGCGCCAGCAGCCCGGGGGGATTGGAGAGCTCTGAAGCTTTCTAT.

The chain couples TRBV7-3 to TRBJ2-1; D is uncertain. The CDR3 sequence is 15 residues long. Trimming stripped 4 bases from V and 5 bases from J, with 15 bases between. CDR1 is SGHTA and CDR2 is FQGTGA in the germline V gene. The CDR3 region has the DNA TGTGCCAGCAGCTATGCCCTATCGGTCCACAATGAGCAGTTCTTC. It specifies CASSYALSVHNEQFF. Full variable domain (outside the CDR3, taken from reference TRBV7-3 and TRBJ2-1): GAGVSQTPSNKVTEKGKYVELRCDPISGHTALYWYRQSLGQGPEFLIYFQGTGAADDSGLPNDRFFAVRPEGSVSTLKIQRTERGDSAVYLCASSYALSVHNEQFFGPGTRLTVL.

This clonotype has ten or more counts. V usage is TRBV20-1 and J usage is TRBJ2-1, with TRBD1 as a possible D gene (6 bases). Deletions cut 4 bases from V and 7 bases from J, with 11 bases between. Per germline, CDR1 DFQATT and CDR2 SNEGSKA (reference sequence). CDR3 length: 12 amino acids. The CDR3 sequence: CSANLQGNEQFF. CDR3 DNA sequence: TGCAGTGCTAACCTCCAGGGGAATGAGCAGTTCTTC.

Regarding this clonotype: Being one base from a much bigger clone, this may be a read error. The missing conserved phenylalanine or tryptophan at the end of this CDR3 makes a read error likely. This sequence joins TRBV9 and TRBJ1-2; unclear D gene. Trimming took off 7 bases at V and 4 bases at J, with 23 bases between the two ends. The CDR3 loop spans 16 amino acids. Germline-derived CDR1 and CDR2 are SGDLS and YYNGEE. DNA of the CDR3: TGTGCCAGCCCACAGAGGTACTCAAGAAAGACCTATGGCTACACCCTC. The encoded protein is CASPQRYSRKTYGYTL.

This clonotype was detected ten times or more. The chain carries TRBV24-1 and TRBJ2-1, with TRBD2 as a possible D gene (6 bases). V was pared by 3 bases and J by 4 bases, with 15 bases between. CDR1 KGHDR and CDR2 SFDVKD come from the germline V gene. The CDR3 extends over 16 amino acids. CDR3 protein: CATSDPSGGIYNEQFF. The DNA for the CDR3 is TGTGCCACCAGTGATCCCAGCGGAGGGATATACAATGAGCAGTTCTTC.

There are many counts of this clonotype. This chain uses TRBV21-1 with TRBJ2-3. TRBV21-1 is a pseudogene. The CDR3 is made up of 17 amino acids. The CDR3 sequence: CASSFEVATVMQDTQYF. Written as DNA, the CDR3 is TGTGCCAGCAGTTTTGAAGTAGCTACAGTCATGCAAGATACGCAGTATTTT.

The chain is built from TRBV28 and TRBJ1-4, with unresolved D. V lost 7 bases to trimming and J lost 2 bases, with 14 bases between them. The germline V gene encodes CDR1 MDHEN and CDR2 SYDVKM. The CDR3 consists of 15 residues. As DNA, the CDR3 is TGTGCCAGCAATGGGCTGGGGAGGACTAATGAAAAACTGTTTTTT. Translated: CASNGLGRTNEKLFF.

This clonotype appeared many times. The chain couples TRBV11-3 to TRBJ1-2; D is unresolved. The V end was cut by 4 bases, the J end by 4 bases, with 22 bases between. Germline assignment: CDR1 SGHNT and CDR2 YENEEA. The length of the CDR3 is 17 residues. The CDR3 DNA reads as TGTGCCAGCAGCTACCCTCACGATCTCGGAAAGACCTATGGCTACACCTTC. It is translated as CASSYPHDLGKTYGYTF.

This clonotype was counted many times. The chain has TRBV6-4 and TRBJ1-2; the match to TRBD1 covers 8 bases. The CDR3 length is 15 residues. CDR1 and CDR2 from the germline V gene are MRHNA and SNTAGT. Trimming cost V 5 bases and J 2 bases; bases outside gene matches: 7. Here the CDR3 reads CASSLGTGWNYGYTF. The CDR3 DNA reads TGTGCCAGCAGTCTCGGGACAGGCTGGAACTATGGCTACACCTTC.

A word on this clonotype: It may be a read error: a sequence one base away is much more abundant. The V call is TRBV19, the J call TRBJ1-2; no firm D call. The length of the CDR3 is 11 residues. Germline CDR1 reads LNHDA; CDR2 reads SQIVND (reference sequence). In nucleotides, the CDR3 is TGTGCCAATAGTATAGCGGGCGGCTACACCTTC. Translated, it gives CANSIAGGYTF.

This clonotype was recorded many times. In DNA, the CDR3 is TGTGCCAGCAGTTACGCAGGTCCCAGACAGGCGGCGTACAATGAGCAGTTCTTC. Protein sequence: CASSYAGPRQAAYNEQFF. The rearrangement uses TRBV6-5 and TRBJ2-1; TRBD1 is a possible D gene (6 bases). The length of the CDR3 is 18 residues. Looked up from germline, CDR1 is MNHEY and CDR2 is SVGAGI. Trimming left V 2 bases short and J 4 bases short, with 21 bases between.

This clonotype was recorded at least ten times. This chain connects TRBV7-9 to TRBJ1-3, with 7 bases matching TRBD1. CDR1 and CDR2 (germline): SEHNR, FQNEAQ (reference sequence). V shed 0 bases, J shed 0 bases, and the junction held 5 bases outside the gene matches. This CDR3 is 17 amino acids long. DNA for the CDR3: TGTGCCAGCAGCTTAGCTAGGACAGGTAGCTCTGGAAACACCATATATTTT. It yields the protein CASSLARTGSSGNTIYF.

About this clonotype: This may be a read error: a much more frequent sequence differs by one nucleotide. The chain employs TRBV12-3 or TRBV12-4 and TRBJ1-2; tentatively, D is TRBD1 (5 bases). The CDR3 runs 17 residues. The CDR3 sequence is CAGSFDSTAGKTYGYTF. Here the CDR3 DNA reads TGTGCCGGCAGTTTCGACAGCACAGCAGGAAAGACCTATGGCTACACCTTC.

This clonotype came up many times. V is TRBV4-3 and J is TRBJ2-3; D unresolved. The CDR3 spans 13 residues. Germline lookup yields CDR1 LGHNA and CDR2 YSLEER. The germline V and J ends were trimmed by 2 bases and 5 bases, with 8 bases remaining between them. The CDR3 here is CASSQPDRDTQYF. CDR3 bases: TGCGCCAGCAGCCAACCGGACCGAGATACGCAGTATTTT.

This clonotype has at least ten counts. This chain joins TRBV5-1 and TRBJ2-5, with a tentative D call TRBD1 (6 bases). Germline V lookup: CDR1 SGHRS, CDR2 YFSETQ. The V gene lost 4 bases and the J gene lost 5 bases, with 12 bases spanning the gap. The CDR3 sequence is 13 residues long. The CDR3 sequence is CASSTTGFETQYF. DNA for the CDR3: TGCGCCAGCAGCACCACAGGGTTTGAGACCCAGTACTTC.

This clonotype came up once. This may come from a read error, since a much larger clone is one base off. This chain connects TRBV7-9 to TRBJ1-2; D is uncertain. There are 17 residues in the CDR3. V lost 5 bases to trimming and J lost 4 bases, with 23 bases between them. Germline V gene data show CDR1 as SEHNR and CDR2 as FQNEAQ (reference sequence). The CDR3 protein is CASSSDEYHRKTYGYTF. The CDR3, as DNA: TGTGCCAGCAGCAGCGATGAATACCATAGAAAGACCTATGGCTACACCTTC.